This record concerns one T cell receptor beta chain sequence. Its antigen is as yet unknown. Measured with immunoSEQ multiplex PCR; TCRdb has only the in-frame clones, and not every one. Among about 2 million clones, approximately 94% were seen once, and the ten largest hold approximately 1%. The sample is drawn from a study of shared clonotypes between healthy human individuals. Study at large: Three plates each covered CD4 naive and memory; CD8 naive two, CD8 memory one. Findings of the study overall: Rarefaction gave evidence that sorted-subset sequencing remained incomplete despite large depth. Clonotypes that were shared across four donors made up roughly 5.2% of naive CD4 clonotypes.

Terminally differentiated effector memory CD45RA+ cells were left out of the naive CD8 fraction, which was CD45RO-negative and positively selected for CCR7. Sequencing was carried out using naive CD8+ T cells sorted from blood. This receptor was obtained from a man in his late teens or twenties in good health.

CDR3 loop: CASSQGLPDTQYF. In nucleotides, the CDR3 is TGTGCCAGCAGCCAAGGACTCCCCGATACGCAGTATTTT. This sequence joins TRBV7-8 and TRBJ2-3; tentative D call: TRBD2 (5 bases). With 5 bases removed from V and 6 bases from J, the gap between germline ends came to 12 bases. The CDR3 totals 13 residues. Germline CDR1 SGHVS, CDR2 FQNEAQ.